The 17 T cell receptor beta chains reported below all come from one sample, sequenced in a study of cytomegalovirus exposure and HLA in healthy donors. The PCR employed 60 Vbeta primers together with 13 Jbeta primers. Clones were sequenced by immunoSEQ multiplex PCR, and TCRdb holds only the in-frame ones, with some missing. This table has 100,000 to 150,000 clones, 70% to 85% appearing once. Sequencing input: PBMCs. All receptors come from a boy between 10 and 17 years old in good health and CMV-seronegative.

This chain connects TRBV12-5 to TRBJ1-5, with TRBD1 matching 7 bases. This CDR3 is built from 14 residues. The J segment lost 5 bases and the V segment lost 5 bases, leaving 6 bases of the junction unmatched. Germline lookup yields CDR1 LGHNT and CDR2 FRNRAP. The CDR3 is CASGKEGAYQPQHF. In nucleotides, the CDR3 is TGTGCTAGTGGTAAGGAGGGGGCCTATCAGCCCCAGCATTTT.

The CDR3 DNA sequence: TGTGCCAGCAGCGTAGGAGGGGGCCTCGCCTACGAGCAGTACTTC. Its translation is CASSVGGGLAYEQYF. The chain links TRBV9 to TRBJ2-7; 7 bases are shared with TRBD1. Germline CDR1 reads SGDLS; CDR2 reads YYNGEE. V lost 0 bases, J lost 2 bases, and 5 bases stayed unmatched. The length of the CDR3 is 15 residues.

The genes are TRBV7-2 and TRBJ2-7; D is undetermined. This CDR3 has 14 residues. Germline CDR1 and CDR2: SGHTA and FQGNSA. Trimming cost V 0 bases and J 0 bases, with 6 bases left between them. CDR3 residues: CASSLAGSSYEQYF. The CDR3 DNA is TGTGCCAGCAGCTTAGCGGGCAGCTCCTACGAGCAGTACTTC.

The CDR3 DNA is TGCGCCAGCAGCCATACTAGCGGGGGCACCGGGGAGCTGTTTTTT. The encoded protein is CASSHTSGGTGELFF. This chain joins TRBV5-1 and TRBJ2-2, with TRBD2 identical over 11 bases. CDR3 length: 15 amino acids. Trimming at V came to 4 bases and at J to 4 bases, leaving 3 bases not matched to a gene. CDR1 and CDR2 (germline): SGHRS, YFSETQ.

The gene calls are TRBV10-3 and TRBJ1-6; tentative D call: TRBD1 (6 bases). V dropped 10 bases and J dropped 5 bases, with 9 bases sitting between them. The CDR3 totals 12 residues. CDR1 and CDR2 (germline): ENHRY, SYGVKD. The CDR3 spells CATRQDNSPLHF. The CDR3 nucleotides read TGTGCCACAAGACAGGATAATTCACCCCTCCACTTT.

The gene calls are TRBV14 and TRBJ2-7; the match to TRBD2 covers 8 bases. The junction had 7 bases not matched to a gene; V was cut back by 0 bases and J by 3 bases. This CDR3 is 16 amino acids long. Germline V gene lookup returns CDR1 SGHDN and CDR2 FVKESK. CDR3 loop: CASSQDGRLAGYEQYF. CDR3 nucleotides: TGTGCCAGCAGCCAAGATGGTAGGCTAGCGGGCTACGAGCAGTACTTC.

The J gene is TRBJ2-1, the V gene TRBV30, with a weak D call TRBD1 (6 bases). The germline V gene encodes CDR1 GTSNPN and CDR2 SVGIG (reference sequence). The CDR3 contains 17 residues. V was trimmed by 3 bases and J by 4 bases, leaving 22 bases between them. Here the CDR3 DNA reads TGTGCCTGGAGCTCCACCTCGGCAGGGGCGATTTACAATGAGCAGTTCTTC. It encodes CAWSSTSAGAIYNEQFF. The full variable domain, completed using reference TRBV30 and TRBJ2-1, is SQTIHQWPATLVQPVGSPLSLECTVEGTSNPNLYWYRQAAGRGLQLLFYSVGIGQISSEVPQNLSASRPQDRQFILSSKKLLLSDSGFYLCAWSSTSAGAIYNEQFFGPGTRLTVL.

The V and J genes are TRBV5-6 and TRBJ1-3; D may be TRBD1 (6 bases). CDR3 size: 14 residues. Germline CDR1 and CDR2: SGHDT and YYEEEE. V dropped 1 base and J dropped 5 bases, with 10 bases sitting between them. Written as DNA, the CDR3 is TGTGCCAGCAGCTTGCGTAGGGGGAGAAACACCATATATTTT. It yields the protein CASSLRRGRNTIYF.

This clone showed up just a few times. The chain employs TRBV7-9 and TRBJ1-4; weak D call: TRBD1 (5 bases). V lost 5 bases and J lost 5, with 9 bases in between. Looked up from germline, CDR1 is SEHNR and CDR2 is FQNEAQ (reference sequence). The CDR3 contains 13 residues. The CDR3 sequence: CASSTAGNEKLFF. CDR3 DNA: TGTGCCAGCAGCACCGCAGGGAATGAAAAACTGTTTTTT.

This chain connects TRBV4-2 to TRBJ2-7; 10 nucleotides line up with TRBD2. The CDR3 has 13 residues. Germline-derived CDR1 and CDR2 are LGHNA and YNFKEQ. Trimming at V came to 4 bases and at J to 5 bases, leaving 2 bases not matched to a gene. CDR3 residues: CASSPGTSDEQYF. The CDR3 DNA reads TGTGCCAGCAGCCCTGGGACTAGCGACGAGCAGTACTTC.

This chain's CDR3 is CASQGIGATNYGYTF. In DNA form, the CDR3 reads TGTGCCAGCCAGGGTATAGGGGCAACTAACTATGGCTACACCTTC. The rearrangement links TRBV5-4 to TRBJ1-2; weak D call: TRBD1 (5 bases). This CDR3 has 15 residues. V gave up 7 bases and J gave up 0 bases, with 16 bases separating them. In germline, CDR1 is SGHNT, CDR2 YYREEE (reference sequence).

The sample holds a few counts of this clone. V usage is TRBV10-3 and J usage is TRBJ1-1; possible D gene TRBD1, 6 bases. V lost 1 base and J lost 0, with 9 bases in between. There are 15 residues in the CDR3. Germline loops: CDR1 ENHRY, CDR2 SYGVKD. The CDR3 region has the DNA TGTGCCATCAGTGAGTATCGGGACATGAACACTGAAGCTTTCTTT. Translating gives CAISEYRDMNTEAFF.

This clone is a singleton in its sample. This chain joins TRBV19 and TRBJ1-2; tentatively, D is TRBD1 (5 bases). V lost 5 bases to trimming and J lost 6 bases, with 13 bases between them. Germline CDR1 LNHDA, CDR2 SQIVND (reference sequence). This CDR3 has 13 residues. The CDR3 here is CASSLARDDGYTF. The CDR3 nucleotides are TGTGCCAGTAGTCTCGCCAGGGATGATGGCTACACCTTC.

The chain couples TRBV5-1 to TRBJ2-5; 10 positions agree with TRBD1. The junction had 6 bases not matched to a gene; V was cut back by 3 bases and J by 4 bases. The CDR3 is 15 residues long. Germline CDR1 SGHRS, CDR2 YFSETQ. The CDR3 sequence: CASSSVGTGAETQYF. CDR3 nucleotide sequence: TGCGCCAGCAGCTCGGTCGGGACAGGGGCAGAGACCCAGTACTTC.

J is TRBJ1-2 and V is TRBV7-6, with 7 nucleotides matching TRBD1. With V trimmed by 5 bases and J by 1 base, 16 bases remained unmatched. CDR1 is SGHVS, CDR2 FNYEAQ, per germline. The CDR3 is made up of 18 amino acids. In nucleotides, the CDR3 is TGTGCCAGCAGCCCGCCGGGAGAACAGGGGATGCTTAACTATGGCTACACCTTC. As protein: CASSPPGEQGMLNYGYTF.

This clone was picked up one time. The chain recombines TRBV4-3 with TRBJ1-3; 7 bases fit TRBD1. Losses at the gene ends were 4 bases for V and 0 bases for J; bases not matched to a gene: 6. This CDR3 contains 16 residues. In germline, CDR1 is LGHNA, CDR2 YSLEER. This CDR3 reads CASSPGGGVSGNTIYF. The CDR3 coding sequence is TGCGCCAGCAGCCCAGGGGGTGGGGTCTCTGGAAACACCATATATTTT.

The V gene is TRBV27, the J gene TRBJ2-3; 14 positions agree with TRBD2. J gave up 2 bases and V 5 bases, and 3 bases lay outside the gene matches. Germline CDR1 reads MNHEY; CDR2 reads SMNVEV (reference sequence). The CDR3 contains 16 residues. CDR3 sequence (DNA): TGTGCCAGCAGTCAGACTAGCGGGAGGGCCACAGATACGCAGTATTTT. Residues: CASSQTSGRATDTQYF.